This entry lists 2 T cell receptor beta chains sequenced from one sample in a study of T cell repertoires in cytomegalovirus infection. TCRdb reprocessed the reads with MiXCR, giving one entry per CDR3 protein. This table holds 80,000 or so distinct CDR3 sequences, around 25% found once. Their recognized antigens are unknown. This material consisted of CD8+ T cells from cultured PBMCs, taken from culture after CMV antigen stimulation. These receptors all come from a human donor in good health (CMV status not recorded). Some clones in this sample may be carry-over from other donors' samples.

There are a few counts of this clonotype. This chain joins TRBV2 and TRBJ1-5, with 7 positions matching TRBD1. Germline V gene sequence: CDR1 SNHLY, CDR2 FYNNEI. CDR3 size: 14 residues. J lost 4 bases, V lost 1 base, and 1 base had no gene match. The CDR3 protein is CASSEVGQNQPQHF. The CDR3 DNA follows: TGTGCCAGCAGTGAAGTGGGACAGAATCAGCCCCAGCATTTT.

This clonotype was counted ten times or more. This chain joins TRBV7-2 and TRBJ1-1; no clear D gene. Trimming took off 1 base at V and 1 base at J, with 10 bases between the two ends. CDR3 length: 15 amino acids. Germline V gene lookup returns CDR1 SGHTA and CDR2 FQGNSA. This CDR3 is CASSLGWTENTEAFF. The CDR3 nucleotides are TGTGCCAGCAGCTTAGGTTGGACGGAGAACACTGAAGCTTTCTTT.